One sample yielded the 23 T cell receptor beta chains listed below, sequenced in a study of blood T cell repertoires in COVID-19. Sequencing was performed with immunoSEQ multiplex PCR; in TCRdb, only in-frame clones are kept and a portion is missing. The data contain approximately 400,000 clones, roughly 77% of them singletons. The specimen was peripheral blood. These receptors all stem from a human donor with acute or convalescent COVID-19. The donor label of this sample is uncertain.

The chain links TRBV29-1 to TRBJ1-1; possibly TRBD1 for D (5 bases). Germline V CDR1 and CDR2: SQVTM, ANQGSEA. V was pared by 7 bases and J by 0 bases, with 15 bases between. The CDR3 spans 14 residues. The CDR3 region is CSGLLGTLNTEAFF. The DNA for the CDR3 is TGCAGCGGCCTGCTTGGGACTCTGAACACTGAAGCTTTCTTT.

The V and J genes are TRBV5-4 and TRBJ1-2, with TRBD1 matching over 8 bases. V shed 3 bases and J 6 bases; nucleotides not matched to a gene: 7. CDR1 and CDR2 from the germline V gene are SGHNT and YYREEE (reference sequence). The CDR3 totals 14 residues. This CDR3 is CASSYFLGQDGYTF. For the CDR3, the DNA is TGTGCCAGCAGCTATTTTCTGGGACAGGATGGCTACACCTTC.

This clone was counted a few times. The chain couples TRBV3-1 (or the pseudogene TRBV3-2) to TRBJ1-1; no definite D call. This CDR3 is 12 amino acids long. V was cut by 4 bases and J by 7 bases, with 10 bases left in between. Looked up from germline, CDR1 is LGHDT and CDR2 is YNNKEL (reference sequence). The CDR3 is CASSLSYREAFF. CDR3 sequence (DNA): TGTGCCAGCAGCCTTTCCTATCGTGAAGCTTTCTTT.

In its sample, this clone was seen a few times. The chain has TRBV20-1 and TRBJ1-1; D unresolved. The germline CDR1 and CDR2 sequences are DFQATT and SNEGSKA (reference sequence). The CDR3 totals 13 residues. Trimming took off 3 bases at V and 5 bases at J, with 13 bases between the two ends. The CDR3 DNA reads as TGCAGTGCTAGTCGGGAGTTTCGGACTGAAGCTTTCTTT. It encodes CSASREFRTEAFF.

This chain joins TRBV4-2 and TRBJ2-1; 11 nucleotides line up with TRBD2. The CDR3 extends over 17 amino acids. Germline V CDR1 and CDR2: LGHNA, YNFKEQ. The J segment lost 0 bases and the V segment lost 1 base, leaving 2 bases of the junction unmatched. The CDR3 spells CASSQVLAGGSYNEQFF. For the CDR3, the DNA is TGTGCCAGCAGCCAAGTTCTAGCGGGAGGCTCCTACAATGAGCAGTTCTTC.

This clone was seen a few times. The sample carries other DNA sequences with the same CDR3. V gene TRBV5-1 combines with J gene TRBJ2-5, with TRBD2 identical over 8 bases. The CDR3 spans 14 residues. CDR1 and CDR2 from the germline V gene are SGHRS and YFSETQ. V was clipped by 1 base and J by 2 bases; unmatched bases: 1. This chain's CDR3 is CASSLTSGQETQYF. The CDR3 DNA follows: TGCGCCAGCAGCTTGACTAGCGGACAAGAGACCCAGTACTTC.

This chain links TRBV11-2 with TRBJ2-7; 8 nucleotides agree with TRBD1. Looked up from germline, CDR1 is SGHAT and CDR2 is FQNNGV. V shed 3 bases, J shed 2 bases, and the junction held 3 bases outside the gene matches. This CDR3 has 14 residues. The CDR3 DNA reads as TGTGCCAGCAGCTTGGTACAGGGGGCCTACGAGCAGTACTTC. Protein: CASSLVQGAYEQYF.

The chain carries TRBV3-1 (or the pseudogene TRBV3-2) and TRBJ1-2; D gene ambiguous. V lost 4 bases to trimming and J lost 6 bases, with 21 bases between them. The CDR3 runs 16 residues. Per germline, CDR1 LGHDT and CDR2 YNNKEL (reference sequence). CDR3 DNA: TGTGCCAGCAGCCCCGGTCAACTGAGTCCCAAGCATGGCTACACCTTC. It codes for CASSPGQLSPKHGYTF.

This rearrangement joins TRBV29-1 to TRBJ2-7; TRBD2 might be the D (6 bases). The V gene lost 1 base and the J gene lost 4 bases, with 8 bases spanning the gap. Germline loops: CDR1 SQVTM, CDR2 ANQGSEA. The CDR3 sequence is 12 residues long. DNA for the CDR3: TGCAGCGTTGAAGCGGGAGTATACGAGCAGTACTTC. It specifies CSVEAGVYEQYF.

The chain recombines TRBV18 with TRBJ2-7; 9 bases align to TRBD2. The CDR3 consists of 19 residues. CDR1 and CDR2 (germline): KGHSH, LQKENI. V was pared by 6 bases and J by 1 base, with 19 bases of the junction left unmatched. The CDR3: CASSPGLLAGVGASYEQYF. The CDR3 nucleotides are TGTGCCAGCTCCCCCGGTTTATTAGCGGGAGTAGGGGCGTCCTACGAGCAGTACTTC.

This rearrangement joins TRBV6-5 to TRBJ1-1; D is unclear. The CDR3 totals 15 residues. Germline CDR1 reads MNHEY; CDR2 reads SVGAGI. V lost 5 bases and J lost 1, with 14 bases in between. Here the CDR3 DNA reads TGTGCCAGCAGTCCACTCGTTGCAGGGAACACTGAAGCTTTCTTT. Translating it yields CASSPLVAGNTEAFF.

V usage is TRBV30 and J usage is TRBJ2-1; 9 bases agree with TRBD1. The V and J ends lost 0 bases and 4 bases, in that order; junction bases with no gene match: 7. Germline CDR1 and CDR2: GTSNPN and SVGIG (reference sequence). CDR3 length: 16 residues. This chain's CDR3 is CAWSVDGTGLYNEQFF. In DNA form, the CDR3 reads TGTGCCTGGAGTGTGGATGGGACAGGGTTGTACAATGAGCAGTTCTTC.

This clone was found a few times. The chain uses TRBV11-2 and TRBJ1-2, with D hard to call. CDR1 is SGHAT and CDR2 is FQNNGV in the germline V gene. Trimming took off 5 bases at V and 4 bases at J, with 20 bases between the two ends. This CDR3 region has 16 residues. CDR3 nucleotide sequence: TGTGCCAGCAGCCCTGCCATAGGGAGGGTTTCCTATGGCTACACCTTC. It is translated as CASSPAIGRVSYGYTF. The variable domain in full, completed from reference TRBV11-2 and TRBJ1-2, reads EAGVAQSPRYKIIEKRQSVAFWCNPISGHATLYWYQQILGQGPKLLIQFQNNGVVDDSQLPKDRFSAERLKGVDSTLKIQPAKLEDSAVYLCASSPAIGRVSYGYTFGSGTRLTVV.

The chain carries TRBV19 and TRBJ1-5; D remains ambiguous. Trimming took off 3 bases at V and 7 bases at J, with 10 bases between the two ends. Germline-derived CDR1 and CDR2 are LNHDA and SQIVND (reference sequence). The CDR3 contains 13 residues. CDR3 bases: TGTGCCAGTAGTATTGCCAGGAAGCAGCCCCAGCATTTT. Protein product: CASSIARKQPQHF.

Written as DNA, the CDR3 is TGTGCCAGCAGCCCTCAGGGAGGGGCGAGGACTGAAGCTTTCTTT. Translation gives CASSPQGGARTEAFF. The chain joins TRBV3-1 (or the pseudogene TRBV3-2) to TRBJ1-1; possibly TRBD1 for D (5 bases). V lost 4 bases and J 5 bases, leaving 17 bases between the germline ends. The V gene's germline CDR1 is LGHDT and CDR2 YNNKEL (reference sequence). The CDR3 has 15 residues.

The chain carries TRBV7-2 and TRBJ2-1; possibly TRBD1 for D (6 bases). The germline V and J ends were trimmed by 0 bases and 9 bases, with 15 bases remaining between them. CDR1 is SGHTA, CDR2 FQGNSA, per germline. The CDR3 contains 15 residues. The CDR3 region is CASSLALARGGEQFF. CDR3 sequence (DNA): TGTGCCAGCAGCTTAGCGCTAGCTCGAGGGGGTGAGCAGTTCTTC.

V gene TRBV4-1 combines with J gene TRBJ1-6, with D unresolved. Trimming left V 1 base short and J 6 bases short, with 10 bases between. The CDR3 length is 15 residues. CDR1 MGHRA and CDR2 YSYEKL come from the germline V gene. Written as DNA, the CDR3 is TGCGCCAGCAGCCAAGGCGATCTCCGTAATTCACCCCTCCACTTT. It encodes CASSQGDLRNSPLHF.

CDR3 sequence (DNA): TGCGCCAGCAGCTTGTCGGCCTCAGGGGATCCGGGCGGGGAGCTGTTTTTT. It codes for CASSLSASGDPGGELFF. The chain has TRBV5-1 and TRBJ2-2; tentative D call: TRBD1 (6 bases). The germline V gene has CDR1 SGHRS and CDR2 YFSETQ. The CDR3 is 17 residues long. V was pared by 1 base and J by 7 bases, with 20 bases between. Supplemented by reference TRBV5-1 and TRBJ2-2, the full variable domain reads KAGVTQTPRYLIKTRGQQVTLSCSPISGHRSVSWYQQTPGQGLQFLFEYFSETQRNKGNFPGRFSGRQFSNSRSEMNVSTLELGDSALYLCASSLSASGDPGGELFFGEGSRLTVL.

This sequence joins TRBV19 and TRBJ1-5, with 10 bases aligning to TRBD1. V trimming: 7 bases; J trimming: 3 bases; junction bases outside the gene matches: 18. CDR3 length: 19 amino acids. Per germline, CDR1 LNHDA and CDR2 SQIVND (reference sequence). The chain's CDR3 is CASNGPTGGFTPSNQPQHF. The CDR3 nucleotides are TGTGCCAGTAACGGCCCGACAGGGGGCTTTACTCCTTCCAATCAGCCCCAGCATTTT.

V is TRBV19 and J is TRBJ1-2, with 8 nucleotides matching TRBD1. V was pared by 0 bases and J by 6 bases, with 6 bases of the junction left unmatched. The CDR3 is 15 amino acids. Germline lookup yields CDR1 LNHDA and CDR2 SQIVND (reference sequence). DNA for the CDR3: TGTGCCAGTAGTATAGACCAGGGGGCGAGAAATGGCTACACCTTC. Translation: CASSIDQGARNGYTF. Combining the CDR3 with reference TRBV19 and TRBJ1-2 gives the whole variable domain DGGITQSPKYLFRKEGQNVTLSCEQNLNHDAMYWYRQDPGQGLRLIYYSQIVNDFQKGDIAEGYSVSREKKESFPLTVTSAQKNPTAFYLCASSIDQGARNGYTFGSGTRLTVV.

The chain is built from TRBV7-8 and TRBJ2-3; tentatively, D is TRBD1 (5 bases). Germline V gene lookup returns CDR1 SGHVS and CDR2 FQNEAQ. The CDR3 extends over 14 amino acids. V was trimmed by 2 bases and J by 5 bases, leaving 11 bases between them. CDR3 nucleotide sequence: TGTGCCAGCAGCTTAATAAATAGGGGAGATACGCAGTATTTT. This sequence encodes CASSLINRGDTQYF.

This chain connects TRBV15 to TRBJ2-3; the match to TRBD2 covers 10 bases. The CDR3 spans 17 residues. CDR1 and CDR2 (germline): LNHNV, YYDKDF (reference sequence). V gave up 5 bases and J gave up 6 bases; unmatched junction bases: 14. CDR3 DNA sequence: TGTGCCACCAGCCGGCCCACTAGCGGGGTATCAAGGGATACGCAGTATTTT. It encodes CATSRPTSGVSRDTQYF.

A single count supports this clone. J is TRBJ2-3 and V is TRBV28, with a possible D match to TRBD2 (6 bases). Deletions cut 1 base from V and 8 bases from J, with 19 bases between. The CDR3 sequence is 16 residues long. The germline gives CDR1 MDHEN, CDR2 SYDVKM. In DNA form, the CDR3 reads TGTGCCAGCAGTTTATTCTCGGCTAGCGCGGGTGGTACGCAGTATTTT. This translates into CASSLFSASAGGTQYF. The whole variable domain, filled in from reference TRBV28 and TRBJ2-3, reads DVKVTQSSRYLVKRTGEKVFLECVQDMDHENMFWYRQDPGLGLRLIYFSYDVKMKEKGDIPEGYSVSREKKERFSLILESASTNQTSMYLCASSLFSASAGGTQYFGPGTRLTVL.